This paragraph covers one TCR beta chain sequence. Its antigen is still unknown. The CDR3 spans 16 residues. With 3 bases removed from V and 1 base from J, the gap between germline ends came to 14 bases. Germline CDR1 is SGHAT and CDR2 is FQNNGV. The assay was immunoSEQ multiplex PCR, and TCRdb's table has in-frame clones only and misses some. This repertoire shows around 130,000 clones, 84% found once; its top ten account for roughly 3.3%. The source of the sample is a study of cytotoxic CD8 clonotypes in ibrutinib-treated CLL. Study-level information: The cohort had about a dozen relapsed/refractory and approximately 14 treatment-naive patients, 17 to 18 IGHV unmutated. Findings of the study overall: Having risen at ibrutinib response, clonality had fallen back toward baseline by progression. Private clonotypes, not public ones, expanded at ibrutinib response.

This sequence joins TRBV11-2 and TRBJ2-3, with D perhaps given as TRBD1 or TRBD2 (7 bases each). Sequenced material: PBMCs, taken after 24 months of ibrutinib treatment. The sequence was collected from a human donor with chronic lymphocytic leukemia. CDR3 protein: CASSLASGGGTDTQYF. The CDR3 DNA reads TGTGCCAGCAGCTTGGCCTCAGGGGGGGGCACAGATACGCAGTATTTT.